The rows below give T cell receptor beta chains drawn from one sample of a study of blood T cell repertoires in COVID-19. Sequencing used immunoSEQ multiplex PCR; TCRdb keeps in-frame clones, though not all of them. The sample lists some 150,000 clones, 84% occurring once. Material for sequencing was peripheral blood. These receptors all stem from a woman aged 45-65 years in a cohort sampled during active or convalescent COVID-19. Both conserved end residues are part of each CDR3. The order of the fields is D gene, V gene, J gene, CDR3 protein. The D gene is left open where the match is weak.

D gene: TRBD1
V gene: TRBV4-1
J gene: TRBJ1-1
CDR3 protein: CASSYTQGDTEAFF

D gene: TRBD2
V gene: TRBV4-1
J gene: TRBJ2-4
CDR3 protein: CASSQAIPSGGANIQYF

D gene: TRBD1
V gene: TRBV5-1
J gene: TRBJ1-5
CDR3 protein: CASSPTGMRQPQHF

D gene: TRBD2
V gene: TRBV7-7
J gene: TRBJ2-1
CDR3 protein: CASSQNPGTISNEQFF

D gene: .
V gene: TRBV25-1
J gene: TRBJ2-7
CDR3 protein: CASSADSFYEQYF

D gene: .
V gene: TRBV5-1
J gene: TRBJ1-5
CDR3 protein: CASSLGGGNQPQHF

D gene: TRBD1
V gene: TRBV6-2/TRBV6-3
J gene: TRBJ2-1
CDR3 protein: CASSYDPRGQGFYNEQFF

D gene: TRBD2
V gene: TRBV5-1
J gene: TRBJ2-1
CDR3 protein: CASSLFPAGEYNEQFF

D gene: TRBD2
V gene: TRBV4-1
J gene: TRBJ2-1
CDR3 protein: CASSRMRLAGFNEQFF

D gene: TRBD1
V gene: TRBV29-1
J gene: TRBJ1-4
CDR3 protein: CSVGDRGRNEKLFF

D gene: TRBD1
V gene: TRBV29-1
J gene: TRBJ1-2
CDR3 protein: CSVPGQRDYGYTF

D gene: .
V gene: TRBV11-1
J gene: TRBJ1-2
CDR3 protein: CASTLTPGVHTF

D gene: TRBD1
V gene: TRBV9
J gene: TRBJ2-7
CDR3 protein: CASSPGTGVSYEQYF

D gene: .
V gene: TRBV4-1
J gene: TRBJ1-6
CDR3 protein: CASSQDPQGVSPLHF

D gene: TRBD2
V gene: TRBV11-2
J gene: TRBJ2-1
CDR3 protein: CATRLAGDYNEQFF

D gene: TRBD2
V gene: TRBV7-8
J gene: TRBJ2-3
CDR3 protein: CASSWLTSGAITDTQYF

D gene: TRBD2
V gene: TRBV5-1
J gene: TRBJ2-5
CDR3 protein: CASSLGGLAGQETQYF

D gene: TRBD2
V gene: TRBV19
J gene: TRBJ2-2
CDR3 protein: CASRTVWAGRDGELFF

D gene: .
V gene: TRBV7-2
J gene: TRBJ1-1
CDR3 protein: CASSLAQGHTEAFF

D gene: .
V gene: TRBV7-6
J gene: TRBJ1-2
CDR3 protein: CASSSGHGYTF

D gene: .
V gene: TRBV9
J gene: TRBJ1-2
CDR3 protein: CASSVGGSYTGYTF

D gene: .
V gene: TRBV7-2
J gene: TRBJ1-4
CDR3 protein: CASSLGPSGGGNEKLFF

D gene: TRBD1
V gene: TRBV5-1
J gene: TRBJ1-1
CDR3 protein: CASSGDRNTEAFF

D gene: TRBD1
V gene: TRBV24-1
J gene: TRBJ2-2
CDR3 protein: CATRGTGGDTGELFF

D gene: TRBD1
V gene: TRBV3-1/TRBV3-2
J gene: TRBJ1-3
CDR3 protein: CASSQVRQGIPNTIYF

D gene: TRBD1
V gene: TRBV19
J gene: TRBJ1-6
CDR3 protein: CASSARQGSSPLHF

D gene: TRBD1
V gene: TRBV4-1
J gene: TRBJ2-7
CDR3 protein: CASRDLPGQGIGEQYF

D gene: .
V gene: TRBV4-3
J gene: TRBJ2-4
CDR3 protein: CASSQASGGSGNIQYF

D gene: TRBD1
V gene: TRBV5-1
J gene: TRBJ2-7
CDR3 protein: CASSLGTGWTYEQYF

D gene: TRBD1
V gene: TRBV10-3
J gene: TRBJ1-1
CDR3 protein: CAISGQGSRNTEAFF

D gene: TRBD2
V gene: TRBV6-1
J gene: TRBJ2-7
CDR3 protein: CASSQGLAYEQYF

D gene: .
V gene: TRBV6-6
J gene: TRBJ1-5
CDR3 protein: CASKEGWQPQHF

D gene: TRBD2
V gene: TRBV3-1/TRBV3-2
J gene: TRBJ2-5
CDR3 protein: CASSLGLAGGRETQYF

D gene: .
V gene: TRBV29-1
J gene: TRBJ1-2
CDR3 protein: CSVGTKSGGYTF

D gene: .
V gene: TRBV20-1
J gene: TRBJ1-2
CDR3 protein: CSARYNYGYTF

D gene: TRBD2
V gene: TRBV11-3
J gene: TRBJ2-1
CDR3 protein: CASSVTSGGNEQFF

D gene: .
V gene: TRBV6-5
J gene: TRBJ1-4
CDR3 protein: CASTLDSREKLFF

D gene: .
V gene: TRBV9
J gene: TRBJ1-3
CDR3 protein: CASSARSSGNTIYF

D gene: TRBD1
V gene: TRBV4-1
J gene: TRBJ2-6
CDR3 protein: CASSHDPGQGARGANVLTF

D gene: .
V gene: TRBV19
J gene: TRBJ1-2
CDR3 protein: CASSIGTERYGYTF

D gene: .
V gene: TRBV25-1
J gene: TRBJ2-6
CDR3 protein: CASSEQSPFSGANVLTF

D gene: .
V gene: TRBV6-5
J gene: TRBJ1-1
CDR3 protein: CASSPSSTVYEAFF

D gene: TRBD1
V gene: TRBV4-1
J gene: TRBJ1-3
CDR3 protein: CASSQETNRGGNTIYF

D gene: .
V gene: TRBV6-2/TRBV6-3
J gene: TRBJ1-5
CDR3 protein: CASSSGRENQPQHF

D gene: TRBD2
V gene: TRBV7-7
J gene: TRBJ2-1
CDR3 protein: CASSGGLASYNEQFF

D gene: TRBD2
V gene: TRBV5-1
J gene: TRBJ2-7
CDR3 protein: CASRGGPSSYEQYF

D gene: .
V gene: TRBV19
J gene: TRBJ1-6
CDR3 protein: CASSTVYNSPLHF

D gene: .
V gene: TRBV6-5
J gene: TRBJ2-1
CDR3 protein: CASSSYRGGTYNEQFF

D gene: .
V gene: TRBV5-4
J gene: TRBJ1-6
CDR3 protein: CASSSIESPLHF

D gene: .
V gene: TRBV4-3
J gene: TRBJ1-1
CDR3 protein: CASSQQRNTEAFF

D gene: .
V gene: TRBV6-1
J gene: TRBJ1-3
CDR3 protein: CASSELELATGNTIYF

D gene: .
V gene: TRBV7-2
J gene: TRBJ1-1
CDR3 protein: CASSLPTLNTEAFF

D gene: .
V gene: TRBV19
J gene: TRBJ1-5
CDR3 protein: CASSIRAGSNQPQHF

D gene: .
V gene: TRBV5-1
J gene: TRBJ2-7
CDR3 protein: CASSLGDEQYF

D gene: TRBD1
V gene: TRBV5-1
J gene: TRBJ2-1
CDR3 protein: CASNLGQGVNEQFF